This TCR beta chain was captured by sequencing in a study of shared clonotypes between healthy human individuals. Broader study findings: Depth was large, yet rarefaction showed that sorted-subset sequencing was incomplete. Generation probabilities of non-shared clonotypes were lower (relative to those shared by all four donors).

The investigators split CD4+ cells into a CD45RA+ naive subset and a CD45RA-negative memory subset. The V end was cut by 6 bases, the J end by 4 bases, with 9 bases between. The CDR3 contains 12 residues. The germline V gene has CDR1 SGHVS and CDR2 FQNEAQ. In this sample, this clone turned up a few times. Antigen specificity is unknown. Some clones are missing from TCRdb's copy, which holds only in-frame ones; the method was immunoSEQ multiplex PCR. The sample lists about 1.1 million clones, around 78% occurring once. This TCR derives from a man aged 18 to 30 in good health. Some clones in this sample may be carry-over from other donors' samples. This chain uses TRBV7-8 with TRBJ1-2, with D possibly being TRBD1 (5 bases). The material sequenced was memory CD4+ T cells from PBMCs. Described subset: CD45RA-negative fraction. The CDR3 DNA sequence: TGTGCCAGCAGTGACAGCCTCTATGGCTACACCTTC. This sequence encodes CASSDSLYGYTF.